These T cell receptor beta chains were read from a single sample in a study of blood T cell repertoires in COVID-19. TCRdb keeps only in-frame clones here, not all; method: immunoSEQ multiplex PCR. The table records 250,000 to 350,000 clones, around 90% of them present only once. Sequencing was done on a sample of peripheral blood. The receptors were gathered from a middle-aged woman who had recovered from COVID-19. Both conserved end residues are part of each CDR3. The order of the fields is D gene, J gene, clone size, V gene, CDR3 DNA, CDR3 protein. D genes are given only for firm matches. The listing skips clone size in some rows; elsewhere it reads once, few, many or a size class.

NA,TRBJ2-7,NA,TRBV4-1,TGCGCCAGCAGCCAAGAGTCAGGGGAGCGGGGCTACGAGCAGTACTTC,CASSQESGERGYEQYF
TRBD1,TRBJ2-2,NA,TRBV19,TGTGCCAGTAGGCAGGGGGCCGGGGAGCTGTTTTTT,CASRQGAGELFF
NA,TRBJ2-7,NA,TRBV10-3,TGTGCCATCAGCCAAGGAGGCGGGAACCCCAACGAGCAGTACTTC,CAISQGGGNPNEQYF
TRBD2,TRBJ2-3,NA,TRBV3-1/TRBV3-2,TGTGCCAGCAGCCACTTGTCCGCGGGGGCAGATACGCAGTATTTT,CASSHLSAGADTQYF
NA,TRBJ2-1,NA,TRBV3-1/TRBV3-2,TGTGCCAGCAGGCGGGTGGGGATCGATGAGCAGTTCTTC,CASRRVGIDEQFF
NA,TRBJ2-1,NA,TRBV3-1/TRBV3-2,TGTGCCAGCAGCCAGAACGGCGGCGGTGAGCAGTTCTTC,CASSQNGGGEQFF
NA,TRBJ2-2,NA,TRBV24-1,TGTGCCACCAGCCCCGGTGGGAGTCGAACCGGGGAGCTGTTTTTT,CATSPGGSRTGELFF
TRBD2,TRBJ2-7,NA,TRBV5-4,TGTGCCAGCAGTGGAGGGACTAGCGGGAGATCCTACGAGCAGTACTTC,CASSGGTSGRSYEQYF
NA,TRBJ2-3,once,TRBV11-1,TGTGCCAGCAGCGTCGAGAGGGGGTGGGATACGCAGTATTTT,CASSVERGWDTQYF
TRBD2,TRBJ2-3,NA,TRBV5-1,TGCACCAGCAGCTTGGCTGGTAGCGGGATTGATACGCAGTATTTT,CTSSLAGSGIDTQYF
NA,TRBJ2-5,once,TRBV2,TGTGCCACCCTCGGGACTCCAAGCGAAAGGGAGACCCAGTACTTC,CATLGTPSERETQYF
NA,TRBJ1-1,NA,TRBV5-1,TGCGCCAGCAGCTTCGGAGACCCGGGCACTGAAGCTTTCTTT,CASSFGDPGTEAFF
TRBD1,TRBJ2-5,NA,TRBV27,TGTGCCAGTCGCCCCGGGAGACAGGGGTATGAGACCCAGTACTTC,CASRPGRQGYETQYF
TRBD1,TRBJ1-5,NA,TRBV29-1,TGCAGCGTTGGACAGGGGAATCAGCCCCAGCATTTT,CSVGQGNQPQHF
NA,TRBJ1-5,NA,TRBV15,TGTGCCACCAGCCTCGGACTCTCAGGTGGCAATCAGCCCCAGCATTTT,CATSLGLSGGNQPQHF
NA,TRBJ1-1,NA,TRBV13,TGTGCCAGCAGTATAGGGGACACTGAAGCTTTCTTT,CASSIGDTEAFF
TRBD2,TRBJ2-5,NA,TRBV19,TGTGCCAGTAGTATTGGTGGGGGACTAGCTGGGTTGGACCAGTACTTC,CASSIGGGLAGLDQYF
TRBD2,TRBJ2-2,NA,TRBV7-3,TGTGCCAGCAGCCAGAGCGGGAGTGGCGCCGGGGAGCTGTTTTTT,CASSQSGSGAGELFF
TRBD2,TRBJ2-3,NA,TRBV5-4,TGTGCCAGCAGCTTGAGTCTGACTAGCGGGGGGAGCACAGATACGCAGTATTTT,CASSLSLTSGGSTDTQYF
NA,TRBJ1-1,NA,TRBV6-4,TGTGCCAGCCGGGACACCGATCGGAACACTGAAGCTTTCTTT,CASRDTDRNTEAFF
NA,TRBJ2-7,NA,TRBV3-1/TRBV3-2,TGTGCCAGCAGCCAAGGGCAGTGGTACGAGCAGTACTTC,CASSQGQWYEQYF
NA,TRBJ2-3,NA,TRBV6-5,TGTGCCAGCAAGACAAGGCTAGGGGGAGATACGCAGTATTTT,CASKTRLGGDTQYF
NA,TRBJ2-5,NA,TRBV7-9,TGTGCCAGCAGCCCACAGGGTCTTAGAATCCAAGAGACCCAGTACTTC,CASSPQGLRIQETQYF
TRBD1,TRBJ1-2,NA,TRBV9,TGTGCCAGCAGCGACGTGACAGGGACCTATGGCTACACCTTC,CASSDVTGTYGYTF
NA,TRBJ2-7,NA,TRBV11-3,TGTGCCAGCAGCTCGGCCTTAGCGGCGAGCTCCTACGAGCAGTACTTC,CASSSALAASSYEQYF
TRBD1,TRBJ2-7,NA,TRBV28,TGTGCCAGCAGGGAACAGGGGGCAGGAGAGCAGTACTTC,CASREQGAGEQYF
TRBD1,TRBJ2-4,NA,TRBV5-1,TGCGCCAGCAGCTTGGGGACAGGGGAAAACATTCAGTACTTC,CASSLGTGENIQYF
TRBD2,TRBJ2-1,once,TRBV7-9,TGTGCCAGCAGCCTCATAACCGGGACTAACAATGAGCAGTTCTTC,CASSLITGTNNEQFF
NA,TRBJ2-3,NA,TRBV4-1,TGCGCCAGCAGCCAGAGTGAAGTCGGCACAGATACGCAGTATTTT,CASSQSEVGTDTQYF
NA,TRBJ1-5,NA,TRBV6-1,TGTGCCAGCAGTGAAGAAGGAGGGGTCGGTCAGCCCCAGCATTTT,CASSEEGGVGQPQHF
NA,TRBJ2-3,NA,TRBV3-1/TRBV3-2,TGTGCCAGCAGCCCGGACAACCGCCGGCGGGATACGCAGTATTTT,CASSPDNRRRDTQYF
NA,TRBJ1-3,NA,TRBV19,TGTGCCAGTAGTACCCTCGGCGGGGACGCTGGAAACACCATATATTTT,CASSTLGGDAGNTIYF
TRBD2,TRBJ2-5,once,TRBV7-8,TGTGCCAGCAGCTCCACGGGACTAGGAGAGACCCAGTACTTC,CASSSTGLGETQYF
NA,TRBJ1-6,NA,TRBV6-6,TGTGCCAGCAGTCGAACCTACGACCAGAGGAATTCACCCCTCCACTTT,CASSRTYDQRNSPLHF
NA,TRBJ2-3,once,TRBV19,TGTGCCAGTAGTGTCGACAGTGGGGAAGCCCTTAGCACAGATACGCAGTATTTT,CASSVDSGEALSTDTQYF
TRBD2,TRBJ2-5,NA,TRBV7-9,TGTGCCAGCAGCTTAGCTCCCGGGACTAGTTTGGGGCAAGAGACCCAGTACTTC,CASSLAPGTSLGQETQYF
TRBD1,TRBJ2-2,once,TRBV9,TGTGCCAGCAGCGGCCGGGACAGGGTAGTCGACACCGGGGAGCTGTTTTTT,CASSGRDRVVDTGELFF
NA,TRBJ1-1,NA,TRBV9,TGTGCCAGCAGCACCAGTTACATGAACACTGAAGCTTTCTTT,CASSTSYMNTEAFF
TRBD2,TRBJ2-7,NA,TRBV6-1,TGTGCCAGCAGTGAAGCGCCTAGCGGGATGACTCTGCGGGAGCAGTACTTC,CASSEAPSGMTLREQYF
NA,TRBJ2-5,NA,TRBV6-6,TGTGCCAGCAGTCAACGGAGGGTCAGGGACCAAGAGACCCAGTACTTC,CASSQRRVRDQETQYF
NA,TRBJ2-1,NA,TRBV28,TGTGCCAGCAGTTACAGGGACTACAATGAGCAGTTCTTC,CASSYRDYNEQFF
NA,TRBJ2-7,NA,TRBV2,TGTGCCAGCAGCCGCCCGGCCTACGAGCAGTACTTC,CASSRPAYEQYF
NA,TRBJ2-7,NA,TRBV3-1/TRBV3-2,TGTGCCAGCAGCCAAGATCCAAACGAGCAGTACTTC,CASSQDPNEQYF
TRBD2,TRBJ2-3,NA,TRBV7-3,TGTGCCAGCAGCATGGGACTAGCGGGTAGCACAGATACGCAGTATTTT,CASSMGLAGSTDTQYF
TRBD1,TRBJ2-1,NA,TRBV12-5,TGTGCTAGTGGTTTGGGACAGGGGGCGTACAATGAGCAGTTCTTC,CASGLGQGAYNEQFF
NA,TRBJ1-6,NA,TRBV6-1,TGTGCCAGCAGTGAAGCCCCTGGCCAGGGAGGCCGATATAATTCACCCCTCCACTTT,CASSEAPGQGGRYNSPLHF
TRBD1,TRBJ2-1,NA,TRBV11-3,TGTGCCAGCAGCGTAGTGGGACAGGGGGCTGGTAATGAGCAGTTCTTC,CASSVVGQGAGNEQFF
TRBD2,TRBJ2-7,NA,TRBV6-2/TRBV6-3,TGTGCCAGCAGTTTGCTAGCGGGAGGGCCTGGCGAGCAGTACTTC,CASSLLAGGPGEQYF
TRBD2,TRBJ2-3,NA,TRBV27,TGTGCCAGCAGTCCCCGGCGCGGGAGGACAGATACGCAGTATTTT,CASSPRRGRTDTQYF
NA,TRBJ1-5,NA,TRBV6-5,TGTGCCAGCAACCAAGGGGATCAGCCCCAGCATTTT,CASNQGDQPQHF
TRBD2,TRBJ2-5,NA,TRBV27,TGTGCCAGCAGGGGGCCGGGGGGGAGTCAAGAGACCCAGTACTTC,CASRGPGGSQETQYF
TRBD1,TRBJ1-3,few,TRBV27,TGTGCCAGCAGCCTACAGGGGGCTTATGGAAACACCATATATTTT,CASSLQGAYGNTIYF
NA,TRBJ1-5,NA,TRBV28,TGTGCCAGCAGTTCTGATCAGCCCCAGCATTTT,CASSSDQPQHF
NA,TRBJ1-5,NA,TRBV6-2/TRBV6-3,TGTGCCAGCAGCCGTGGCCTGGGAGGCAATCAGCCCCAGCATTTT,CASSRGLGGNQPQHF